The clone carrying this T cell receptor (beta chain) was observed a handful of times. Its antigen is not known. The germline V and J ends were trimmed by 4 bases and 3 bases, with 13 bases remaining between them. This CDR3 has 16 residues. Germline V CDR1 and CDR2: MNHNS, SASEGT. The use of a sample-barcoded 5' primer and a J-beta primer mix characterized a second PCR of 7 to 11 cycles. TCRdb reprocessed the 5' RACE reads via MiXCR and lists one record per CDR3 protein. The sample holds roughly 860,000 distinct CDR3 sequences; 62% are singletons and the top ten take 25% to 35%. The data are from a study of blood T cells in healthy people across ages. Study-wide results and limits: Age brought a roughly linear fall in TCR beta diversity measured per million T cells.

This clonotype was sampled from a man aged 30 to 45 in good health. The chain employs TRBV6-1 and TRBJ2-6, with D uncertain. The sample taken for sequencing was blood. CDR3: CASSADALDGANVLTF. The CDR3 DNA reads as TGTGCCAGCAGTGCGGACGCCTTGGATGGGGCCAACGTCCTGACTTTC.